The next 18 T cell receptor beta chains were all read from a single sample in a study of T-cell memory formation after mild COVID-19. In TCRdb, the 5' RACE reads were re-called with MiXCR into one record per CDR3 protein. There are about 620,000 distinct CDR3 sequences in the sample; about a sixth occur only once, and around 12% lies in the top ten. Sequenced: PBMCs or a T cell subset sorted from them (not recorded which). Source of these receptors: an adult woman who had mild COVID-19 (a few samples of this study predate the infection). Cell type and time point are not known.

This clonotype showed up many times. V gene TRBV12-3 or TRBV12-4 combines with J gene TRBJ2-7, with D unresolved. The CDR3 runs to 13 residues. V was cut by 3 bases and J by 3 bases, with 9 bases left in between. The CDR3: CASSFKRLYEQYF. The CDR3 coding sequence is TGTGCCAGCAGTTTCAAGAGGCTCTACGAGCAGTACTTC.

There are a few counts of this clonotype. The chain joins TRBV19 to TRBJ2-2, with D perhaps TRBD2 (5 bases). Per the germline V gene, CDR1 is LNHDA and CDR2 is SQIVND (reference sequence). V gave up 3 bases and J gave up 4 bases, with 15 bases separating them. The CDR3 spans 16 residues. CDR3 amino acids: CASSIGVLRGTGELFF. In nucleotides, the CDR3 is TGTGCCAGTAGTATTGGCGTCCTCCGGGGCACCGGGGAGCTGTTTTTT.

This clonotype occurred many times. The CDR3 protein is CASSLGGVGYNEQFF. CDR3 DNA: TGTGCCAGCAGTCTAGGGGGCGTGGGATACAATGAGCAGTTCTTC. The chain joins TRBV5-6 to TRBJ2-1; 7 bases agree with TRBD1. V gave up 5 bases and J gave up 4 bases; unmatched junction bases: 9. In germline, CDR1 is SGHDT, CDR2 YYEEEE. The CDR3 is made up of 15 amino acids.

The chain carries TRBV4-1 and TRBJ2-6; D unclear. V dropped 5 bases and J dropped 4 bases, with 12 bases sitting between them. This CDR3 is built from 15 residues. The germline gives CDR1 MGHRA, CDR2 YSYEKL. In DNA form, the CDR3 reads TGCGCCAGCAGCGCAAGCTTAGGAGGGGCCAACGTCCTGACTTTC. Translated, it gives CASSASLGGANVLTF.

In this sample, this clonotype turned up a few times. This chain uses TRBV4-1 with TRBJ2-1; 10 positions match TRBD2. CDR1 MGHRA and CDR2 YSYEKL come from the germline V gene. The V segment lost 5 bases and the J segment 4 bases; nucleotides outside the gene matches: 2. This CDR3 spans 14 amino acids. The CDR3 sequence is CASSGTSAYNEQFF. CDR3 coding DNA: TGCGCCAGCAGCGGGACTAGCGCTTACAATGAGCAGTTCTTC.

The CDR3 here is CASSYVRDVGNQPQHF. DNA of the CDR3: TGTGCCAGCAGTTACGTCAGGGATGTGGGGAATCAGCCCCAGCATTTT. The V call is TRBV12-3 or TRBV12-4, the J call TRBJ1-5; a possible D gene is TRBD1 (5 bases). The CDR3 length is 16 residues. Between the trimmed V and J ends, which lost 4 bases and 4 bases, there was a span of 17 bases.

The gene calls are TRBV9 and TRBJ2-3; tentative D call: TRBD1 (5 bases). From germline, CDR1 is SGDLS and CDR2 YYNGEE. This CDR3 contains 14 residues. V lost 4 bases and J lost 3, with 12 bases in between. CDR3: CASSSRDLTDTQYF. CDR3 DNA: TGTGCCAGCAGCTCCAGGGATTTGACAGATACGCAGTATTTT.

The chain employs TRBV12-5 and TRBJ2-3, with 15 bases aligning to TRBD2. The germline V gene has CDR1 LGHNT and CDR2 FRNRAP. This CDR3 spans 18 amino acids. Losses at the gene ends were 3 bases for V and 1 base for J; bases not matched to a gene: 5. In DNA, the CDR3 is TGTGCTAGTGGTTTTGGACTAGCGGGAGGGCCGGGCACAGATACGCAGTATTTT. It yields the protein CASGFGLAGGPGTDTQYF.

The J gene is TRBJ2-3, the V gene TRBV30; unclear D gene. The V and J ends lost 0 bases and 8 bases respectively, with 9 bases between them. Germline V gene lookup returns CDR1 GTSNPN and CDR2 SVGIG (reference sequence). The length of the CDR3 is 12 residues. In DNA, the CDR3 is TGTGCCTGGAGTGTACGCGGTGGTACGCAGTATTTT. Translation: CAWSVRGGTQYF.

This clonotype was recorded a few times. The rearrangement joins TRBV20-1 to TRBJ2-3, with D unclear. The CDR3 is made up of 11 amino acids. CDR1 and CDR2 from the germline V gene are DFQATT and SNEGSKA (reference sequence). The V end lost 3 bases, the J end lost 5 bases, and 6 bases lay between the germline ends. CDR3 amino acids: CSASPVDTQYF. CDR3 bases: TGCAGTGCTAGCCCCGTAGATACGCAGTATTTT.

In nucleotides, the CDR3 is TGTGCCAGCAGTTTAAACCCAGGGAAGGAGCAGTACTTC. This sequence encodes CASSLNPGKEQYF. The rearrangement uses TRBV12-3 or TRBV12-4 and TRBJ2-7; a possible D gene is TRBD1 (5 bases). Trimming stripped 2 bases from V and 7 bases from J, with 12 bases between. The CDR3 extends over 13 amino acids.

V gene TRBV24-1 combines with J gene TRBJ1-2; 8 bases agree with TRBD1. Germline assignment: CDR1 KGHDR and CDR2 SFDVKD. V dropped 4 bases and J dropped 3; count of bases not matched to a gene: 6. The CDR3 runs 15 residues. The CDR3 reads CATSDADRADYGYTF. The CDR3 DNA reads TGTGCCACCAGTGACGCGGACAGGGCAGACTATGGCTACACCTTC.

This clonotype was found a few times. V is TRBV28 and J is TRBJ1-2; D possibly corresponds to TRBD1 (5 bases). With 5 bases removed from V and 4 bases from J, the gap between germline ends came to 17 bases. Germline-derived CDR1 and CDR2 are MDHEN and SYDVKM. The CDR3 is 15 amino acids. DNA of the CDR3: TGTGCCAGCAGTCCACGGGGCGTATTGCCCTATGGCTACACCTTC. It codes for CASSPRGVLPYGYTF.

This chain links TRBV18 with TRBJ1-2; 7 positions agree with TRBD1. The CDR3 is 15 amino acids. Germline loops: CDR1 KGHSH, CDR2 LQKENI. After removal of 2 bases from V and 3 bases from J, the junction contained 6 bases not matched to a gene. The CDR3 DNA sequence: TGTGCCAGCTCACCAAGGGACAGCGTGGACTATGGCTACACCTTC. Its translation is CASSPRDSVDYGYTF.

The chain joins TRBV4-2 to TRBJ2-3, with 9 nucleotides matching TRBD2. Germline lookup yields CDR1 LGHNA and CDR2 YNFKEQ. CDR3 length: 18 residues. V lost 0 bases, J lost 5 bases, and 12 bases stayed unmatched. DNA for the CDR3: TGTGCCAGCAGCCAAGATAGTATAGCGGGGGATTCCGAAGATACGCAGTATTTT. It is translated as CASSQDSIAGDSEDTQYF.

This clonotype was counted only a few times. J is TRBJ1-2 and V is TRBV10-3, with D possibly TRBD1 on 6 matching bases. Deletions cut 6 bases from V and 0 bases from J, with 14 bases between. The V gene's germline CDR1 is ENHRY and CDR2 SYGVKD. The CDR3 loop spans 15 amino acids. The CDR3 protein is CAISSPTGSNYGYTF. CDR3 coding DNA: TGTGCCATCAGCTCCCCGACAGGTTCTAACTATGGCTACACCTTC.

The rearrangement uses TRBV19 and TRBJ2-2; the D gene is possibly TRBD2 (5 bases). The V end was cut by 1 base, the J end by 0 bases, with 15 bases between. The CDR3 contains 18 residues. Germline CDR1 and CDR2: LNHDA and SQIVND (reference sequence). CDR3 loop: CASSIVEGVTANTGELFF. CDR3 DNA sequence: TGTGCCAGTAGTATAGTCGAGGGTGTTACCGCGAACACCGGGGAGCTGTTTTTT.

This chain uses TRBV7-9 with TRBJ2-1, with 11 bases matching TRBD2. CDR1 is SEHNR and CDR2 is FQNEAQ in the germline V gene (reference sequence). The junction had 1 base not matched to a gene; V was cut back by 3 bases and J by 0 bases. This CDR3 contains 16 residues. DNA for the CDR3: TGTGCCAGCAGCTTTAGCGGGAGGGCCTCCTACAATGAGCAGTTCTTC. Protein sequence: CASSFSGRASYNEQFF.